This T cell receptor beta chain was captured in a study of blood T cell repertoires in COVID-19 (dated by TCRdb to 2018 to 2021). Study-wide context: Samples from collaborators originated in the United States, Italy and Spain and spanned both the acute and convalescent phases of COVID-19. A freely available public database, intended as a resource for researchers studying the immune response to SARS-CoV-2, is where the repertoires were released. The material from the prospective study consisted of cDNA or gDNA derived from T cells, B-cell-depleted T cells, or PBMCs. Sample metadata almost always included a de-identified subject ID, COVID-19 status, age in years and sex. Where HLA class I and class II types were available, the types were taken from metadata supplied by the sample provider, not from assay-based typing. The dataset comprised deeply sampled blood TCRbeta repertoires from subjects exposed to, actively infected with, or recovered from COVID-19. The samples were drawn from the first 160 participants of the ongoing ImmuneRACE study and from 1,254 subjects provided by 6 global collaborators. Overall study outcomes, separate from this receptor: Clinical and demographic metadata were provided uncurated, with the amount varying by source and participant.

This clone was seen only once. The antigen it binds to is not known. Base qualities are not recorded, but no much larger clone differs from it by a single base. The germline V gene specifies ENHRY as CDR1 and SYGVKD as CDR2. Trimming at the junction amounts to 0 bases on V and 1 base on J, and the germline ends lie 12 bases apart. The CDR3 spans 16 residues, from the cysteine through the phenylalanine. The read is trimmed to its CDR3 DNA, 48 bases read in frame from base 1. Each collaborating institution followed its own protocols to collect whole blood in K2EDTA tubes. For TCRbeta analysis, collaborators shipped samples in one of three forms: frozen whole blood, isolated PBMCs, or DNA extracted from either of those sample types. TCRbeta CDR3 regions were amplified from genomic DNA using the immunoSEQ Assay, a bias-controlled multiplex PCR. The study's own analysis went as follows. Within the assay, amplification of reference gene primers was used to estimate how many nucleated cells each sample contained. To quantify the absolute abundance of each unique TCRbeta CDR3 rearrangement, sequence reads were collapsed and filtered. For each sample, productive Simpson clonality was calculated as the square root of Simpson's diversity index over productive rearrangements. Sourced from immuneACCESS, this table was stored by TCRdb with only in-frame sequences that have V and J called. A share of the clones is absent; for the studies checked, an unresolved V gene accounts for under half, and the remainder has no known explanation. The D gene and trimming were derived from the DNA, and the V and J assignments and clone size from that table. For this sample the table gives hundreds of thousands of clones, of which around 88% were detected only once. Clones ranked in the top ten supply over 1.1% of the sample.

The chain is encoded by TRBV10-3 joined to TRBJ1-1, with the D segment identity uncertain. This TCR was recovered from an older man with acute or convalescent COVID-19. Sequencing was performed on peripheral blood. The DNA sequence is TGTGCCATCAGTGAGTCGTCGACGGGGAGGAACACTGAAGCTTTCTTT. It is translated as CAISESSTGRNTEAFF.